The rows below give T cell receptor beta chains drawn from one sample of a study of T cell responses to AZD1222 COVID-19 vaccine. Sequencing used immunoSEQ multiplex PCR; TCRdb keeps in-frame clones, though not all of them. This table has approximately 110,000 clones, approximately 85% appearing once. This sample comprised peripheral blood, obtained 28 days after the second AZD1222 dose. These receptors were taken from an adult who received the AZD1222 COVID-19 vaccine. The CDR3 runs from the conserved cysteine through the conserved F or W. Each record gives: J gene, D gene, clone size, V gene, CDR3 DNA, CDR3 protein. A D gene is named only where the DNA matches it firmly. Size is stated for part of the rows, as once, few or many counts, or as a class when the clone is expanded.

TRBJ2-1,.,.,TRBV5-4,TGTGCCAGCAGCTTGGCCGGTCGCTCCTACAATGAGCAGTTCTTC,CASSLAGRSYNEQFF
TRBJ2-7,TRBD2,.,TRBV6-6,TGTGCCAGCATCAGCGGGGGAAGGTACGAGCAGTACTTC,CASISGGRYEQYF
TRBJ2-7,.,once,TRBV7-2,TGTGCCAGCAGCTTAGGGGGGATTGAGCAGTACTTC,CASSLGGIEQYF
TRBJ1-1,.,.,TRBV18,TGTGCCAGCTTGTTCGGGGTGAACACTGAAGCTTTCTTT,CASLFGVNTEAFF
TRBJ1-6,TRBD1,.,TRBV9,TGTGCCAGCAGCGTAGAGGGGGCCGGACCCCTCCACTTT,CASSVEGAGPLHF
TRBJ1-1,.,.,TRBV28,TGTGCCAGCAGTTTATTCAGGGATCTAACTGAAGCTTTCTTT,CASSLFRDLTEAFF
TRBJ1-5,.,.,TRBV7-2,TGTGCCACCGGTCTTGGAGGCAATCAGCCCCAGCATTTT,CATGLGGNQPQHF
TRBJ1-6,TRBD1,.,TRBV5-6,TGTGCCAGCAGCATTGGACAGGTTCGAAATTCACCCCTCCACTTT,CASSIGQVRNSPLHF
TRBJ1-4,TRBD1,.,TRBV28,TGTGCCTCACAGGGGGCGAGGGAAAAACTGTTTTTT,CASQGAREKLFF
TRBJ2-1,.,.,TRBV29-1,TGCAGCGAGGGGCGGGGATCAAGCTACAATGAGCAGTTCTTC,CSEGRGSSYNEQFF
TRBJ2-2,.,.,TRBV7-2,TGTGCCAGCAGCCGTGTTCGGTCCGGGGAGCTGTTTTTT,CASSRVRSGELFF
TRBJ1-1,TRBD1,.,TRBV5-1,TGCGCCAGCAGCTGGGGGACAGAGAACACTGAAGCTTTCTTT,CASSWGTENTEAFF
TRBJ2-3,TRBD2,.,TRBV2,TGTGCCAGCAGTCCCGGACTAGGCGGCATCACAGATACGCAGTATTTT,CASSPGLGGITDTQYF
TRBJ1-2,.,.,TRBV4-1,TGCGCCAGCAGCCCTCACCGCACCTTCTATGGCTACACCTTC,CASSPHRTFYGYTF
TRBJ2-1,.,.,TRBV30,TGTGCCTGGAGTTTTAATTGGGGCAGAAGCTCCTACAATGAGCAGTTCTTC,CAWSFNWGRSSYNEQFF
TRBJ1-1,TRBD1,.,TRBV19,TGTGCCAGTACCCCCCCCGGGACAGTTAGCACTGAAGCTTTCTTT,CASTPPGTVSTEAFF
TRBJ2-3,.,.,TRBV2,TGTGCCAGCAGGGGAGCGGAAACAAGCACAGATACGCAGTATTTT,CASRGAETSTDTQYF
TRBJ2-3,TRBD1,once,TRBV19,TGTGCCAGTAGTATAGGGACAGGGGATAGGGATACGCAGTATTTT,CASSIGTGDRDTQYF
TRBJ1-2,.,.,TRBV28,TGTGCCAGCAGACCCTCTGGGGGGGCGCATGGCTACACCTTC,CASRPSGGAHGYTF
TRBJ2-3,.,.,TRBV4-3,TGCGCCAGCAGCCAAGATACGGGGGGCCTAACCTCTTTCACAGATACGCAGTATTTT,CASSQDTGGLTSFTDTQYF
TRBJ1-2,.,.,TRBV5-8,TGTGCCAGCAGCGAGGGACGGAACTATGGCTACACCTTC,CASSEGRNYGYTF
TRBJ2-7,.,once,TRBV5-1,TGCGCCAGCGCAGGGTTTGGGGAGCAGTACTTC,CASAGFGEQYF
TRBJ2-2,.,.,TRBV6-1,TGTGCCAGCAGTGAATACCCGAATTCCGGGACACCCATGTCCGGGGAGCTGTTTTTT,CASSEYPNSGTPMSGELFF
TRBJ2-2,TRBD2,.,TRBV10-3,TGTGCCATCAGTCGGGGAGGGGCAGGGTCCGGGGAGCTGTTTTTT,CAISRGGAGSGELFF
TRBJ1-3,.,.,TRBV28,TGTGCCAGCAGTTCCGGACTGAACTCTGGAAACACCATATATTTT,CASSSGLNSGNTIYF
TRBJ2-2,.,.,TRBV6-4,TGTGCCAGCAGTGACCTAGCTTACACCGGGGAGCTGTTTTTT,CASSDLAYTGELFF
TRBJ2-5,.,.,TRBV3-1/TRBV3-2,TGTGCCAGCGGCGGTCTCCAAGAGACCCAGTACTTC,CASGGLQETQYF
TRBJ2-2,.,.,TRBV5-1,TGCGCCAGCAGCCCTTCCACGGCCGGGGAGCTGTTTTTT,CASSPSTAGELFF
TRBJ1-6,.,.,TRBV4-3,TGCGCCAGCAGCCAAGTAGCCGGTTCACCCCTCCACTTT,CASSQVAGSPLHF
TRBJ1-2,.,.,TRBV5-6,TGTGCCAGCAGCTTGGGAGGGTTGGAGGGCTACACCTTC,CASSLGGLEGYTF
TRBJ2-7,.,.,TRBV30,TGTGCCTGGAGTGGCCAAAAAACCTACGAGCAGTACTTC,CAWSGQKTYEQYF
TRBJ2-2,TRBD1,.,TRBV7-9,TGTGCCAGCAGCTTGGGACAGGGCCACACCGGGGAGCTGTTTTTT,CASSLGQGHTGELFF
TRBJ2-2,.,.,TRBV28,TGTGCCGGGGGCAGGGAGGTGCTGGGGTCCGGGGAGCTGTTTTTT,CAGGREVLGSGELFF
TRBJ1-1,.,.,TRBV14,TGTGCCAGCAGCCCCCGGGATACTCAAGCTTTCTTT,CASSPRDTQAFF
TRBJ1-3,.,.,TRBV4-2,TGTGCCAGCAGCCAAGACGAGTGGGGCTCTGGAAACACCATATATTTT,CASSQDEWGSGNTIYF
TRBJ2-1,TRBD1,.,TRBV4-3,TGCGCCAGCAGCCAAGTTGACAGGGGAGATGAGCAGTTCTTC,CASSQVDRGDEQFF
TRBJ1-2,.,.,TRBV12-3/TRBV12-4,TGTGCCAGCATCCCCTCGGAGAACTATGGCTACACCTTC,CASIPSENYGYTF
TRBJ2-5,.,.,TRBV12-3/TRBV12-4,TGTGCCAGCAGGGGGGACTGGGCAGAGACCCAGTACTTC,CASRGDWAETQYF
TRBJ2-7,TRBD1,.,TRBV24-1,TGTGCCACCAGTGAGGGCCTGGGGACAGGGGGATCCTACGAGCAGTACTTC,CATSEGLGTGGSYEQYF
TRBJ1-2,.,.,TRBV18,TGTGCCAGCTCACCACCGGGCCTCCCCTCTGAATACTATGGCTACACCTTC,CASSPPGLPSEYYGYTF
TRBJ2-1,.,.,TRBV5-4,TGTGCCAGCAGCCCCTTTGGTTTAGGGGGGGCCGTTCTTCCTGAGCAGTTCTTC,CASSPFGLGGAVLPEQFF
TRBJ2-5,TRBD1,.,TRBV9,TGTGCCAGCAGCGCTGGGGGACAGCGACAAGAGACCCAGTACTTC,CASSAGGQRQETQYF
TRBJ2-7,TRBD1,few,TRBV19,TGTGCCAGTAGTATCGTCGGGACAGGGATCAACGAGCAGTACTTC,CASSIVGTGINEQYF
TRBJ2-1,.,.,TRBV10-2,TGCGCCAGCAGTGATGTGGGATGGCCTTCCTACAATGAGCAGTTCTTC,CASSDVGWPSYNEQFF
TRBJ2-3,TRBD2,once,TRBV12-5,TGTGCTAGTGGCCCCGGCCCGCTAACTAGCGGGGGGGTACGCACAGATACGCAGTATTTT,CASGPGPLTSGGVRTDTQYF
TRBJ1-2,.,.,TRBV28,TGTGCCAGCAGTTTATTAGGCGGGGGGAGGAACTATGGCTACACCTTC,CASSLLGGGRNYGYTF
TRBJ1-5,.,.,TRBV18,TGTGCCAGCTCACCACCGGGAGGGGCGGATCAGCCCCAGCATTTT,CASSPPGGADQPQHF
TRBJ2-3,TRBD1,.,TRBV7-6,TGTGCCAGCAGCTTAGGGGGGTGGGGACAGCGAACAGATACGCAGTATTTT,CASSLGGWGQRTDTQYF
TRBJ2-3,.,.,TRBV4-1,TGCGCCAGCAGCCAACTCGGACTACGCACAGATACGCAGTATTTT,CASSQLGLRTDTQYF
TRBJ1-6,.,.,TRBV27,TGTGCCAGCAGAATGGGTTGGGGGGAGTTAAGGTCCCTCCACTTT,CASRMGWGELRSLHF
TRBJ1-2,TRBD1,once,TRBV4-1,TGCGCCAGCAGCGCACAGGACAGGACCTATGGCTACACCTTC,CASSAQDRTYGYTF
TRBJ2-3,.,few,TRBV20-1,TGCAGTGCTAGTTCGGTAGGGACGACTAGCACAGATACGCAGTATTTT,CSASSVGTTSTDTQYF
TRBJ1-1,.,.,TRBV29-1,TGCAGCGTTGCTTTAGGGGCAGGGGCGATGAACACTGAAGCTTTCTTT,CSVALGAGAMNTEAFF
TRBJ1-6,.,.,TRBV18,TGTGCCAGCTCACCCACATTCGCGGGGGACGGATCACCCCTCCACTTT,CASSPTFAGDGSPLHF
TRBJ1-4,.,.,TRBV5-4,TGTGCCAGCAGCTTGGCCCCTATGGGGTCCGGTGAAAAACTGTTTTTT,CASSLAPMGSGEKLFF
TRBJ1-5,.,.,TRBV20-1,TGCAGTGCTAGTGGAGATCAGCCCCAGCATTTT,CSASGDQPQHF
TRBJ1-2,.,.,TRBV11-2,TGTGCCAGCAGCTTAGTAGGCAGGGGATATGGCTACACCTTC,CASSLVGRGYGYTF
TRBJ1-4,.,.,TRBV28,TGTGCCAGCAGTTACGCCCGGGATAGGGTTGAAAAACTGTTTTTT,CASSYARDRVEKLFF
TRBJ2-5,.,.,TRBV13,TGTGCCAGCAGCTCTGACGTCCAAGAGACCCAGTACTTC,CASSSDVQETQYF